The table lists the clone carrying this T cell receptor (beta chain) with a count of one. Its antigen is currently unknown. Each single cDNA molecule received a unique molecular identifier. TCRdb itself ran the 5' RACE reads through MiXCR, one entry per CDR3 protein. This table has fewer than 40,000 distinct CDR3 sequences, about 7% appearing once. The data were obtained in a study of early T cells in non-severe SARS-CoV-2 infection. Broader study findings: Private and CD4 specificities were missed by VDJdb matching, which favored anti-spike CD8 responses.

The specimen comprised whole blood, sampled at baseline. The receptor's source is an adult who was a healthcare worker with PCR-confirmed SARS-CoV-2 infection or an uninfected control (not recorded which).

The CDR3 DNA reads TGTGCCAGCAGCTTAGATTGGGACAGGTCCACCGGGGAGCTGTTTTTT. Amino acid sequence: CASSLDWDRSTGELFF. The V gene is TRBV7-2, the J gene TRBJ2-2, with 8 bases lining up with TRBD1. There are 16 residues in the CDR3. With 1 base clipped from V and 4 bases from J, the junction kept 5 bases outside the gene matches. Per germline, CDR1 SGHTA and CDR2 FQGNSA.